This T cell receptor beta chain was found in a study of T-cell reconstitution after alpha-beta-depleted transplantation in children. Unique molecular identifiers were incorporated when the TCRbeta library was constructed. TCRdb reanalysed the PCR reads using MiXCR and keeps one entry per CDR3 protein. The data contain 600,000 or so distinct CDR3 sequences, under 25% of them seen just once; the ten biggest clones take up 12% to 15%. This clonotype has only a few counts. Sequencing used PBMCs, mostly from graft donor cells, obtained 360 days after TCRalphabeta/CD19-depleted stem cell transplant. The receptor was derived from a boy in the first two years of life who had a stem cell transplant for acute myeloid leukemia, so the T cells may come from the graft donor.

In nucleotides, the CDR3 is TGCGCCAGCGGGGAGAACAGGGGAACTTACAATGAGCAGTTCTTC. It is translated as CASGENRGTYNEQFF. The chain combines TRBV5-1 with TRBJ2-1; 7 bases line up with TRBD1. V lost 7 bases, J lost 4 bases, and 11 bases stayed unmatched. Per germline, CDR1 SGHRS and CDR2 YFSETQ. This CDR3 is built from 15 residues.